The clone carrying this T cell receptor beta chain was seen at least ten times. The target antigen is unknown. The data derive from a study of T cells in Graves' hyperthyroidism and ophthalmopathy. Study-level results: The model's output predicted ophthalmopathy at a median of roughly seven months prior to onset.

V dropped 5 bases and J dropped 4; count of bases not matched to a gene: 9. The length of the CDR3 is 15 residues. Germline-derived CDR1 and CDR2 are MNHNS and SASEGT. Using RNA transcripts as the source, TCR beta CDR3 regions were amplified. The primer set for the first-round RT-PCR of the TCR CDR3 was HTBI. TCRdb re-derived calls from the multiplex PCR reads in MiXCR, one entry per CDR3 protein. The sample holds hundreds of thousands of distinct CDR3 sequences; about 25% are singletons and the top ten take about 30%. The chain employs TRBV6-1 and TRBJ2-5; 8 positions agree with TRBD1. This TCR was sampled from a man in his forties or fifties with Graves' hyperthyroidism that later progressed to Graves' ophthalmopathy. The specimen sequenced was blood. Here the CDR3 reads CASSRNRDRGETQYF. CDR3 DNA: TGTGCCAGCAGTAGAAACCGAGACAGGGGAGAGACCCAGTACTTC.